These 25 T cell receptor beta chains were all obtained from the same sample, sequenced in a study of blood T cells in healthy people across ages. Alongside a J-beta primer mix, a sample-barcoded 5' primer served in a second PCR lasting roughly 7 to 12 cycles. TCRdb itself ran the 5' RACE reads through MiXCR, one entry per CDR3 protein. The sample contains roughly 800,000 distinct CDR3 sequences, 20% to 30% of which appear only once. The sample was also linked to a second study, of T cells of mothers and their children.

The sample consisted of blood. Source of these receptors: a boy younger than 18 in good health.

This clonotype occurred a few times. This rearrangement joins TRBV6-5 to TRBJ1-4; D is unclear. The V and J ends lost 2 bases and 3 bases respectively, with 7 bases between them. CDR1 is MNHEY, CDR2 SVGAGI, per germline. This CDR3 comprises 14 residues. CDR3 protein: CASSYRQANEKLFF. DNA of the CDR3: TGTGCCAGCAGTTACCGGCAGGCTAATGAAAAACTGTTTTTT.

A few counts support this clonotype. The chain employs TRBV7-9 and TRBJ1-2, with a tentative D call TRBD1 (6 bases). This CDR3 is 13 amino acids long. The V gene's germline CDR1 is SEHNR and CDR2 FQNEAQ (reference sequence). Trimming took 2 bases from V and 4 from J, leaving 8 bases between them. The CDR3 loop is CASSLTGTYGYTF. CDR3 coding DNA: TGTGCCAGCAGCTTAACAGGGACCTATGGCTACACCTTC. The full variable domain, completed using reference TRBV7-9 and TRBJ1-2, is DTGVSQNPRHKITKRGQNVTFRCDPISEHNRLYWYRQTLGQGPEFLTYFQNEAQLEKSRLLSDRFSAERPKGSFSTLEIQRTEQGDSAMYLCASSLTGTYGYTFGSGTRLTVV.

This chain joins TRBV7-9 and TRBJ2-1; no reliable D call. The CDR3 consists of 14 residues. Trimming took off 4 bases at V and 4 bases at J, with 11 bases between the two ends. The germline V gene has CDR1 SEHNR and CDR2 FQNEAQ (reference sequence). CDR3 bases: TGTGCCAGCAGCTCGGCGAATGCTTACAATGAGCAGTTCTTC. Translated: CASSSANAYNEQFF.

Only a few counts were recorded for this clonotype. The chain carries TRBV5-1 and TRBJ2-5; 8 bases agree with TRBD1. The J call may be wrong; the DNA end is better matched by TRBJ2-1. There are 15 residues in the CDR3. Germline CDR1 is SGHRS and CDR2 is YFSETQ. CDR3: CASSFQGAKENEQFF. CDR3 coding DNA: TGCGCCAGCAGCTTCCAGGGGGCGAAAGAAAATGAGCAGTTCTTC.

This clonotype was counted at least ten times. The chain carries TRBV29-1 and TRBJ2-7; D not certain. V lost 5 bases to trimming and J lost 3 bases, with 8 bases between them. The CDR3 has 11 residues. Per germline, CDR1 SQVTM and CDR2 ANQGSEA. The CDR3 sequence is CSVYRNYEQYF. CDR3 coding DNA: TGCAGCGTTTATCGTAACTACGAGCAGTACTTC.

The chain carries TRBV5-5 and TRBJ2-1; D may match TRBD1 or TRBD2 (5 bases each). V was clipped by 0 bases and J by 9 bases, with 19 bases between them. CDR3 length equals 16 residues. CDR1 and CDR2 from the germline V gene are SGHKS and YYEKEE (reference sequence). In nucleotides, the CDR3 is TGTGCCAGCAGCTTGGCTCCGGGACCCCAGGGCGCTGAGCAGTTCTTC. Translated, it gives CASSLAPGPQGAEQFF.

The CDR3 sequence: CASSFDREEKLFF. The CDR3 DNA reads as TGCGCCAGCAGCTTCGACAGGGAGGAAAAACTGTTTTTT. The J gene is TRBJ1-4, the V gene TRBV5-1; 7 nucleotides agree with TRBD1. Germline CDR1 reads SGHRS; CDR2 reads YFSETQ. Trimming at V came to 2 bases and at J to 8 bases, leaving 3 bases not matched to a gene. The length of the CDR3 is 13 residues.

This clonotype was seen a handful of times. This chain links TRBV6-6 with TRBJ2-4; D possibly corresponds to TRBD2 (7 bases). There are 16 residues in the CDR3. Trimming left V 7 bases short and J 0 bases short, with 16 bases between. CDR1 is MNHNY, CDR2 SVGAGI, per germline (reference sequence). This CDR3 is CASTSRGGLAKNIQYF. DNA of the CDR3: TGTGCCAGCACCTCCCGCGGGGGCCTAGCCAAAAACATTCAGTACTTC.

This clonotype showed up just a few times. The J gene is TRBJ2-3, the V gene TRBV4-2; 10 bases map to TRBD2. The germline CDR1 and CDR2 sequences are LGHNA and YNFKEQ. The CDR3 has 17 amino acids. V lost 3 bases to trimming and J lost 2 bases; unmatched junction nucleotides: 8. The CDR3 DNA sequence: TGTGCCAGCAGCCAGGCAAGCGGGGGGGCCTTCACAGATACGCAGTATTTT. This sequence encodes CASSQASGGAFTDTQYF.

This clonotype was detected only a few times. The chain recombines TRBV7-2 with TRBJ1-2; tentatively, D is TRBD1 (5 bases). CDR3 length: 15 residues. Germline-derived CDR1 and CDR2 are SGHTA and FQGNSA. V was clipped by 2 bases and J by 4 bases, with 14 bases between them. The CDR3 DNA is TGTGCCAGCAGCTTACAACCAGGGAGATTCTATGGCTACACCTTC. This gives the protein CASSLQPGRFYGYTF.

A remark on this clonotype: Mismatch with germline at one junction end may stem from a read error. In nucleotides, the CDR3 is TGTGCCAGCGGCTTCCAGGGACTCTCCCAACCCTACGAGCAGTACTTC. This sequence encodes CASGFQGLSQPYEQYF. The rearrangement links TRBV7-2 to TRBJ2-7, with a tentative D call TRBD2 (6 bases). Germline values: CDR1 SGHTA, CDR2 FQGNSA. This CDR3 spans 16 amino acids.

Only a few counts were recorded for this clonotype. V gene TRBV13 combines with J gene TRBJ2-7, with 11 bases lining up with TRBD2. The ends lost 1 base at V and 4 bases at J; junction bases unmatched: 9. This CDR3 contains 17 residues. Germline CDR1 and CDR2: PRHDT and FYEKMQ (reference sequence). CDR3 in amino acids: CASSLVLAGGPGYEQYF. In nucleotides, the CDR3 is TGTGCCAGCAGCTTAGTCCTAGCGGGAGGTCCAGGGTACGAGCAGTACTTC.

The rearrangement joins TRBV6-2 or TRBV6-3 to TRBJ2-5; the match to TRBD1 covers 7 bases. After removal of 4 bases from V and 4 bases from J, the junction contained 15 bases not matched to a gene. Germline CDR1 and CDR2: MNHEY and SVGEGT. CDR3 length: 17 amino acids. The CDR3 region is CASSFEIGQGVGETQYF. DNA of the CDR3: TGTGCCAGCAGTTTCGAAATCGGGCAGGGGGTAGGAGAGACCCAGTACTTC.

V usage is TRBV7-3 and J usage is TRBJ1-1, with D uncertain. The CDR3 consists of 14 residues. V shed 5 bases and J shed 3 bases, with 13 bases lying between them. Germline V CDR1 and CDR2: SGHTA, FQGTGA. In DNA, the CDR3 is TGTGCCAGCAGCCAGGTTGGAGCGGACACTGAAGCTTTCTTT. Translation: CASSQVGADTEAFF.

The chain carries TRBV5-1 and TRBJ2-2; possibly TRBD2 for D (6 bases). V was trimmed by 4 bases and J by 6 bases, leaving 19 bases between them. This CDR3 has 16 amino acids. Germline V CDR1 and CDR2: SGHRS, YFSETQ. CDR3 sequence (DNA): TGCGCCAGCAGCAAATCCGGGACCCCGGGGGCCGGGGAGCTGTTTTTT. This gives the protein CASSKSGTPGAGELFF.

The chain couples TRBV18 to TRBJ1-4, with a weak D call TRBD1 (6 bases). The germline V gene encodes CDR1 KGHSH and CDR2 LQKENI. The length of the CDR3 is 15 residues. Trimming stripped 2 bases from V and 11 bases from J, with 18 bases between. The CDR3 loop reads CASSPDRTSYWKLFF. CDR3 nucleotides: TGTGCCAGCTCACCAGACAGGACCTCTTATTGGAAACTGTTTTTT.

V usage is TRBV29-1 and J usage is TRBJ2-4; D ambiguous. This CDR3 contains 15 residues. The germline V gene has CDR1 SQVTM and CDR2 ANQGSEA. V gave up 1 base and J gave up 0 bases, with 10 bases separating them. Written as DNA, the CDR3 is TGCAGCGTTGAAGGGGCAACTGGAGCCAAAAACATTCAGTACTTC. This translates into CSVEGATGAKNIQYF.

This clonotype showed up just a few times. The genes are TRBV5-1 and TRBJ2-7, with 8 bases aligning to TRBD2. After removal of 0 bases from V and 7 bases from J, the junction contained 9 bases not matched to a gene. Germline CDR1 reads SGHRS; CDR2 reads YFSETQ. This CDR3 comprises 15 residues. As DNA, the CDR3 is TGCGCCAGCAGCTTGGAGGCTAGCGGGCTTTTGGAGCAGTACTTC. The encoded protein is CASSLEASGLLEQYF.

A few counts support this clonotype. The V and J genes are TRBV6-2 or TRBV6-3 and TRBJ2-7, with D perhaps matching TRBD2 (6 bases). The V end was cut by 8 bases, the J end by 2 bases, with 13 bases between. Germline V gene lookup returns CDR1 MNHEY and CDR2 SVGEGT. The CDR3 is made up of 13 amino acids. CDR3 bases: TGTGCCAGCCGGGGGTTTGTTGCCTACGAGCAGTACTTC. Amino acids: CASRGFVAYEQYF.

In this sample, this clonotype turned up a few times. The rearrangement uses TRBV24-1 and TRBJ2-7; D unresolved. Germline V gene data show CDR1 as KGHDR and CDR2 as SFDVKD. V gave up 0 bases and J gave up 7 bases, with 9 bases separating them. This CDR3 has 13 residues. CDR3 residues: CATSDLRHGEQYF. CDR3 bases: TGTGCCACCAGTGATTTGCGGCACGGTGAGCAGTACTTC.

This clonotype was picked up a small number of times. This chain links TRBV12-3 or TRBV12-4 with TRBJ2-2; D remains ambiguous. The CDR3 totals 15 residues. V was cut by 7 bases and J by 0 bases, with 12 bases left in between. CDR3: CASISGAANTGELFF. Here the CDR3 DNA reads TGTGCCAGCATATCTGGCGCAGCGAACACCGGGGAGCTGTTTTTT.

The J gene is TRBJ2-2, the V gene TRBV29-1; D is undetermined. The CDR3 has 13 residues. Trimming pared 2 bases from V and 2 bases from J, leaving 6 bases between. The germline gives CDR1 SQVTM, CDR2 ANQGSEA. CDR3 protein: CSVEHSNTGELFF. CDR3 nucleotide sequence: TGCAGCGTTGAACACAGTAACACCGGGGAGCTGTTTTTT.

In DNA form, the CDR3 reads TGTGCCAGCAGCAGACTAGCGGGGGGTCTTAGTCTCTATGAGCAGTTCTTC. Translated, it gives CASSRLAGGLSLYEQFF. The chain carries TRBV7-2 and TRBJ2-1; 13 bases fit TRBD2. CDR3 length: 17 amino acids. After removal of 5 bases from V and 8 bases from J, the junction contained 12 bases not matched to a gene. Germline V CDR1 and CDR2: SGHTA, FQGNSA. The variable domain in full, with the rest retrieved from reference TRBV7-2 and TRBJ2-1, is GAGVSQSPSNKVTEKGKDVELRCDPISGHTALYWYRQSLGQGLEFLIYFQGNSAPDKSGLPSDRFSAERTGGSVSTLTIQRTQQEDSAVYLCASSRLAGGLSLYEQFFGPGTRLTVL.

The chain uses TRBV12-5 and TRBJ2-1, with D unclear. Germline V CDR1 and CDR2: LGHNT, FRNRAP. This CDR3 has 15 amino acids. Trimming removed 0 bases at V and 8 bases at J, with 14 bases between. The CDR3 region is CASGLVEMGIDEQFF. CDR3 coding DNA: TGTGCTAGTGGTTTGGTAGAGATGGGAATAGATGAGCAGTTCTTC. The full variable domain, with the rest looked up from reference TRBV12-5 and TRBJ2-1, is DARVTQTPRHKVTEMGQEVTMRCQPILGHNTVFWYRQTMMQGLELLAYFRNRAPLDDSGMPKDRFSAEMPDATLATLKIQPSEPRDSAVYFCASGLVEMGIDEQFFGPGTRLTVL.

V gene TRBV2 combines with J gene TRBJ2-1; tentatively, D is TRBD1 (6 bases). V was cut by 4 bases and J by 2 bases, with 18 bases left in between. Germline CDR1 and CDR2: SNHLY and FYNNEI. The CDR3 consists of 17 residues. The CDR3 reads CASSGTPDRFTYNEQFF. The DNA of the CDR3 is TGTGCCAGCAGTGGGACTCCTGACAGGTTCACCTACAATGAGCAGTTCTTC.